The clone carrying this T cell receptor (beta chain) was observed a handful of times. Its antigen is unidentified. The entry originates in a study of beta chain features in type 1 diabetes. Study-level results: These data did not resolve whether HLA type affects TCRB rearrangement. Across all four CD4+ subsets, people with type 1 diabetes showed modestly shorter TCRB CDR3s.

Isolated RNA was reverse transcribed in full, so expressed TCRB transcripts were sequenced. Data came from immunoSEQ multiplex PCR; TCRdb stores just in-frame clones and leaves some out. This sample has about 260,000 clones, with about a fifth found just once. Germline CDR1 MDHEN, CDR2 SYDVKM. The CDR3 contains 16 residues. The V gene end was trimmed by 3 bases and the J gene end by 2 bases; junction bases not matched to a gene: 4. J is TRBJ2-1 and V is TRBV28, with 10 nucleotides matching TRBD1. Sequencing input: naive CD4+ T cells from blood. The source of this sequence is a middle-aged woman with type 1 diabetes. The CDR3 DNA reads as TGTGCCAGCAGTTTCTTAGGGACAGGGGCCTACAATGAGCAGTTCTTC. Its protein product is CASSFLGTGAYNEQFF.